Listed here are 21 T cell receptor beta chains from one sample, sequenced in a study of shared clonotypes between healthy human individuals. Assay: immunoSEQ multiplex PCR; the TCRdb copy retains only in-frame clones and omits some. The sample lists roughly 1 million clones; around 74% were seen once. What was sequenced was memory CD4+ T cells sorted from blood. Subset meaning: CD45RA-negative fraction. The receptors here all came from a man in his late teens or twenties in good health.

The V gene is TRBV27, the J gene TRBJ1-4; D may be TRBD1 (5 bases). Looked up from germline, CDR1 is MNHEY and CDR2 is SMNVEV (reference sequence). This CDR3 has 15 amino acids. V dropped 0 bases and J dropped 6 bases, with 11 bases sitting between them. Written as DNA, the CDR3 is TGTGCCAGCAGTTTATCGTCCCAGGGATATGAAAAACTGTTTTTT. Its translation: CASSLSSQGYEKLFF.

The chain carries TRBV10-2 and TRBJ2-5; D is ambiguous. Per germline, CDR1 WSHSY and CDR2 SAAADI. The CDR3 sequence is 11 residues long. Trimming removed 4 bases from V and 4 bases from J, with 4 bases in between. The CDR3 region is CASSGLETQYF. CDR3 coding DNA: TGCGCCAGCAGTGGACTAGAGACCCAGTACTTC.

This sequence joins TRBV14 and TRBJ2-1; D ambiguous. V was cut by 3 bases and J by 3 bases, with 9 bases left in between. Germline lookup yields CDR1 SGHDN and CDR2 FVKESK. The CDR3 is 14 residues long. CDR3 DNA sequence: TGTGCCAGCAGCCAGTCATCCATCTACAATGAGCAGTTCTTC. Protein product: CASSQSSIYNEQFF.

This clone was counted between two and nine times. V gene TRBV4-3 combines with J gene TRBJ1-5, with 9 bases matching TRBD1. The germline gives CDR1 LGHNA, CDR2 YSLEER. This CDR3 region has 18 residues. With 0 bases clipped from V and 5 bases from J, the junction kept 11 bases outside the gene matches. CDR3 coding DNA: TGCGCCAGCAGCCAAGAGTTGAGCGGGACAGGGATTCATCAGCCCCAGCATTTT. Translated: CASSQELSGTGIHQPQHF.

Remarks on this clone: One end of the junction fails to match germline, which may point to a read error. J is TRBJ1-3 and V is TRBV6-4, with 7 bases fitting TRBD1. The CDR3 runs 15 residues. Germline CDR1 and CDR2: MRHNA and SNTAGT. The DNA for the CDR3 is TGTGCCAGCAGTTACTCCCAGGGGGTAGGAAACACCATATATTTT. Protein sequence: CASSYSQGVGNTIYF.

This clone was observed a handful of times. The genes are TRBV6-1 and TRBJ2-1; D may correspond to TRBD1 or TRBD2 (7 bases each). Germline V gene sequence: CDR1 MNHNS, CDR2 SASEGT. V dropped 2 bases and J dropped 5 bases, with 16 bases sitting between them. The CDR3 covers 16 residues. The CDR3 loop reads CASSERPRGGNNEQFF. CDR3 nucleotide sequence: TGTGCCAGCAGTGAACGGCCCAGGGGGGGGAACAATGAGCAGTTCTTC.

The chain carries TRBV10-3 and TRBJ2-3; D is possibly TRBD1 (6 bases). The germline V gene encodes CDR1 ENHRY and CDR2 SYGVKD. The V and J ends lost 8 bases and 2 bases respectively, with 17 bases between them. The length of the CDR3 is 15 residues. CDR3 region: CAIGRQASLTDTQYF. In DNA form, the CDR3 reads TGTGCCATCGGGCGACAGGCATCCCTCACAGATACGCAGTATTTT.

The CDR3 coding sequence is TGTGCCAGCAGGGACAGCTTGGGAGAGACCCAGTACTTC. This encodes CASRDSLGETQYF. The chain is built from TRBV25-1 and TRBJ2-5, with a tentative D call TRBD1 (6 bases). V lost 6 bases and J 4 bases, leaving 12 bases between the germline ends. CDR1 MGHDK and CDR2 SYGVNS come from the germline V gene. This CDR3 has 13 amino acids.

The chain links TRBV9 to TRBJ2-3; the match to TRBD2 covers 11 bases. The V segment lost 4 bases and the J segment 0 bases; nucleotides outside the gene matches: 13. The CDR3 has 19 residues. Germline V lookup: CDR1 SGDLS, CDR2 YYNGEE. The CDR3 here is CASSPTLAGGRTSTDTQYF. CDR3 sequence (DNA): TGTGCCAGCAGCCCCACTCTAGCGGGGGGCCGAACTAGCACAGATACGCAGTATTTT.

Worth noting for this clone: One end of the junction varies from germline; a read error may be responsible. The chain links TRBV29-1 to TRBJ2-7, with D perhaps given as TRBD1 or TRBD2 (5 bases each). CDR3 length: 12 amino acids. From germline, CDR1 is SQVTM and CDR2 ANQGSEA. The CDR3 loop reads CSVVGTSSEQYF. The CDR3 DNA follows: TGCAGCGTTGTAGGGACCTCCTCCGAGCAGTACTTC.

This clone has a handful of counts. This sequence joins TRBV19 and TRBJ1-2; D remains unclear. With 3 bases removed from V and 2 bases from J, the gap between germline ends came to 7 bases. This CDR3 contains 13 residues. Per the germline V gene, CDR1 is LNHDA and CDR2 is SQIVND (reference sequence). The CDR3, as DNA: TGTGCCAGTAGTATTGCAGAGAACTATGGCTACACCTTC. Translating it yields CASSIAENYGYTF.

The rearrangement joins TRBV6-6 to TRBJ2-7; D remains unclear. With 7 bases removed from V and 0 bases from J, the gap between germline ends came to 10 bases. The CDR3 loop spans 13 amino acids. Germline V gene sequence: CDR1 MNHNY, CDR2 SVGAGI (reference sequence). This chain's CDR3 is CASTLQSSYEQYF. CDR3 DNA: TGTGCCAGCACTCTCCAGAGCTCCTACGAGCAGTACTTC.

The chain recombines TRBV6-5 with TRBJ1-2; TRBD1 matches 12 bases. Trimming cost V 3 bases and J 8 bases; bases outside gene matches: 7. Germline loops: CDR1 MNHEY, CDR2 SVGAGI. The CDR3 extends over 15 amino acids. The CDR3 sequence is CASSYSGTGGAGYTF. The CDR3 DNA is TGTGCCAGCAGTTATTCCGGGACAGGGGGCGCCGGCTACACCTTC.

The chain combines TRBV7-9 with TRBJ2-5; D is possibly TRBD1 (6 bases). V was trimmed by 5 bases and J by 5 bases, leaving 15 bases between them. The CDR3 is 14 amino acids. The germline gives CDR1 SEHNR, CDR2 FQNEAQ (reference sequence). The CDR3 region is CASSQGQGMETQYF. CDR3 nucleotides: TGTGCCAGCAGCCAAGGGCAGGGGATGGAGACCCAGTACTTC.

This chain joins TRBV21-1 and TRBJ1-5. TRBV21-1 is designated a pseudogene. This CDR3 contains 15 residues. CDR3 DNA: TGTGCCAGCAGCAAAGCACAGGTTCGGGGTCAGCCCCAGCATTTT. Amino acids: CASSKAQVRGQPQHF.

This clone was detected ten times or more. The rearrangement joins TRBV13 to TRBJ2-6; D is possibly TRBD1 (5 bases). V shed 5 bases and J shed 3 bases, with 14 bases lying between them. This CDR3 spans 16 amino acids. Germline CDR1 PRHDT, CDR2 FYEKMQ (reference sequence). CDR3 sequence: CASSPPGALGANVLTF. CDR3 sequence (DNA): TGTGCCAGCAGCCCACCTGGGGCGCTTGGGGCCAACGTCCTGACTTTC.

The CDR3 here is CASSLGVGPYEQYF. The DNA for the CDR3 is TGTGCCAGCAGCTTAGGTGTGGGCCCCTACGAGCAGTACTTC. The chain employs TRBV7-6 and TRBJ2-7; D is unclear. V lost 1 base and J lost 2, with 9 bases in between. CDR3 length: 14 amino acids. Germline lookup yields CDR1 SGHVS and CDR2 FNYEAQ.

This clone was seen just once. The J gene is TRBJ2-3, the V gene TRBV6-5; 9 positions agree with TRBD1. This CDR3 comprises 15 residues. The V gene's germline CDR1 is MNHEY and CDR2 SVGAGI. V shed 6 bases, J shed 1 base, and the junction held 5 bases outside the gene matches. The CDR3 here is CASRSTGGGTDTQYF. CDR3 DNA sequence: TGTGCCAGCAGATCCACAGGGGGCGGCACAGATACGCAGTATTTT.

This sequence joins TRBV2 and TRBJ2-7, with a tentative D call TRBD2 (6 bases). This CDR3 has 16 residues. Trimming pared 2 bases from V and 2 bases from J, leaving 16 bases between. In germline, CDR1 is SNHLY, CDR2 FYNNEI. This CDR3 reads CASSEYVGRNTYEQYF. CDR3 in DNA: TGTGCCAGCAGTGAATATGTGGGGAGGAACACCTACGAGCAGTACTTC.

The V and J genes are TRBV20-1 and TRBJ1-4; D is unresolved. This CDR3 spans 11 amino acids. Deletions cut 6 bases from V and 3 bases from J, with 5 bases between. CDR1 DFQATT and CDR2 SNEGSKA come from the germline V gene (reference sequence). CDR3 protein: CSASSNEKLFF. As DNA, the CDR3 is TGCAGTGCCTCTTCTAATGAAAAACTGTTTTTT.

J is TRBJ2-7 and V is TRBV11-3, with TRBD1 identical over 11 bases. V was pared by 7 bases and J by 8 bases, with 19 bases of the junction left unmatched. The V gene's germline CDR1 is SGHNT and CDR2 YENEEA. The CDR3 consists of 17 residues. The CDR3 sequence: CASKPILSRTGGWKQYF. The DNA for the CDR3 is TGTGCCAGCAAACCGATACTAAGTCGGACAGGGGGCTGGAAGCAGTACTTC.